Sequencing of this TCR beta chain was carried out in a study of radiotherapy plus CTLA-4 blockade in lung cancer. Overall study results and limits: TCR clones of tumor origin grew in blood after radiotherapy plus ipilimumab.

Assay used: immunoSEQ multiplex PCR; TCRdb lists only in-frame clones, some missing. The sample gives about 120,000 clones, 90% of which show up once; approximately 7.2% is in the top ten. This clone has a single count. Its antigen is as yet unknown. This TCR was recovered from a human donor with non-small cell lung cancer that progressed on radiotherapy plus ipilimumab. The sequencing here drew on peripheral blood, taken from a patient treated with radiotherapy plus ipilimumab.

CDR3 DNA: TGTGCCAGCAGTCTCCGGGAAGACACCGGGGAGCTGTTTTTT. Its translation: CASSLREDTGELFF. The chain couples TRBV2 to TRBJ2-2; tentatively, D is TRBD2 (5 bases). Trimming took off 5 bases at V and 3 bases at J, with 10 bases between the two ends. Per the germline V gene, CDR1 is SNHLY and CDR2 is FYNNEI. The CDR3 runs to 14 residues.